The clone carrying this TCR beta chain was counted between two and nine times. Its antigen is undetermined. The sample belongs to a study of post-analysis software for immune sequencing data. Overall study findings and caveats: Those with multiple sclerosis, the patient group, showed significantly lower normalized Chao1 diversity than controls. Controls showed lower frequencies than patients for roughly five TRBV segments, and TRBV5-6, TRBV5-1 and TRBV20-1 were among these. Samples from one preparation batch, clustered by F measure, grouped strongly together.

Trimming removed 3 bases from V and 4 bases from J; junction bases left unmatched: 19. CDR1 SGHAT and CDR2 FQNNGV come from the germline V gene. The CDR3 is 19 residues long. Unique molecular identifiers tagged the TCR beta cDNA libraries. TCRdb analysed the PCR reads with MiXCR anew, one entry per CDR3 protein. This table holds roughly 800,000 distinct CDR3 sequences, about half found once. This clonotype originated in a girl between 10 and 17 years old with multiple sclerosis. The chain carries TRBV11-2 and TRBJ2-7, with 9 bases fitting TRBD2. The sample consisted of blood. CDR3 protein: CASSFLGAGGDVRRYEQYF. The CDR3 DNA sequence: TGTGCCAGCAGCTTTTTAGGCGCGGGAGGGGACGTTCGGCGGTACGAGCAGTACTTC.